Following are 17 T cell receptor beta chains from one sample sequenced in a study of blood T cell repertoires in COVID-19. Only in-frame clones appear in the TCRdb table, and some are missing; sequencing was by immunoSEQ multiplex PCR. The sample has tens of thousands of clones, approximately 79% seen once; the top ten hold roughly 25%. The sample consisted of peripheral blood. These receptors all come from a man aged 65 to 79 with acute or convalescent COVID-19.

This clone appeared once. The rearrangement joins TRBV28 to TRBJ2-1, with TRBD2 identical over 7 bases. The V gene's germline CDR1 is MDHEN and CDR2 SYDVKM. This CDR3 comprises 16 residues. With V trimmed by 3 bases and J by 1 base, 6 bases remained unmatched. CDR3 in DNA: TGTGCCAGCAGTTTGTCCGCTAGCGGTTCCTACAATGAGCAGTTCTTC. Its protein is CASSLSASGSYNEQFF.

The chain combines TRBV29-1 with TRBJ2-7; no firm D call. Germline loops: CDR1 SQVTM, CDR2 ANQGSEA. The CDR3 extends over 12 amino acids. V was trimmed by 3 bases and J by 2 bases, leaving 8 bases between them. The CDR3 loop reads CSVDVAPYEQYF. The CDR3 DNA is TGCAGCGTTGATGTAGCTCCCTACGAGCAGTACTTC.

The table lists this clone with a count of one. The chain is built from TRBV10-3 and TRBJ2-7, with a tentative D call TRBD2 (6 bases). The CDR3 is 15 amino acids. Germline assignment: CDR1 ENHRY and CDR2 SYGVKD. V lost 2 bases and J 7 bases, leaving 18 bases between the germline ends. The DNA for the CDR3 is TGTGCCATCAGTGAGGCCCGGGGAGCCGCGGGGGAGCAGTACTTC. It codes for CAISEARGAAGEQYF.

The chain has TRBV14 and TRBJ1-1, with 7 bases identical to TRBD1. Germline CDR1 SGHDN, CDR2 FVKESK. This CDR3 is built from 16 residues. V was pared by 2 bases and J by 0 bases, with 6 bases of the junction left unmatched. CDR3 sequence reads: CASSQLTGLLNTEAFF. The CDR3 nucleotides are TGTGCCAGCAGCCAATTGACAGGGCTATTGAACACTGAAGCTTTCTTT.

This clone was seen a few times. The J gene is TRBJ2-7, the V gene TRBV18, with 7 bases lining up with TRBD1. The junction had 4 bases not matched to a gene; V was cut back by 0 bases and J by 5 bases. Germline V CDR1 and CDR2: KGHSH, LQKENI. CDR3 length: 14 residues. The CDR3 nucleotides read TGTGCCAGCTCACCACCGGGACAGCCCCACGAGCAGTACTTC. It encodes CASSPPGQPHEQYF.

The CDR3 loop is CASSPGGHNEQFF. CDR3 nucleotides: TGTGCCAGTAGTCCAGGGGGCCACAATGAGCAGTTCTTC. The V call is TRBV19, the J call TRBJ2-1, with 8 nucleotides matching TRBD1. V trimming: 5 bases; J trimming: 5 bases; junction bases outside the gene matches: 2. Germline V gene sequence: CDR1 LNHDA, CDR2 SQIVND (reference sequence). The CDR3 totals 13 residues.

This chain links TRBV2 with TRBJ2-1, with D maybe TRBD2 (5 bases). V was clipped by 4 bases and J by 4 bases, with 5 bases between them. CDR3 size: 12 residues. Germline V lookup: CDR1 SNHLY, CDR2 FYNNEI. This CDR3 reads CASSGGYNEQFF. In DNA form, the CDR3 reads TGTGCCAGCAGTGGCGGGTACAATGAGCAGTTCTTC.

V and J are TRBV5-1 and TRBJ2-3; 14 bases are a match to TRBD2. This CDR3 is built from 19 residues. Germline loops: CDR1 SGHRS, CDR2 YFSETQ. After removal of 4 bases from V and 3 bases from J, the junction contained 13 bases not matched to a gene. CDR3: CASSPGLAGGGIGTDTQYF. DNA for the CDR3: TGCGCCAGCAGCCCCGGACTAGCGGGAGGAGGGATCGGGACAGATACGCAGTATTTT.

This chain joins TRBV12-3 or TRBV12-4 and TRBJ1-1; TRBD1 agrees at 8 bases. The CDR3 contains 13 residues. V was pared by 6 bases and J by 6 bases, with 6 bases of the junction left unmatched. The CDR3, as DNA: TGTGCCAGCAGCCGACAGGGGCTATCTGAAGCTTTCTTT. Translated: CASSRQGLSEAFF.

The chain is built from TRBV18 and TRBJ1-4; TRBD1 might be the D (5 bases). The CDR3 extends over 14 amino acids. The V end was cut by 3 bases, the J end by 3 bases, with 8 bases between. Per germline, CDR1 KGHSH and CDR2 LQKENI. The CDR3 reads CASSPRGSNEKLFF. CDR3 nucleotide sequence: TGTGCCAGCTCACCCCGGGGGTCTAATGAAAAACTGTTTTTT.

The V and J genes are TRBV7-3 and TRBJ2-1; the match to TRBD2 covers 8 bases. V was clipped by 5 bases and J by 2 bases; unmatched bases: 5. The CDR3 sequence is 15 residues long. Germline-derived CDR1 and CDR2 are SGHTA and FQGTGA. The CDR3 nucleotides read TGTGCCAGCAGCCCGGGAGGGGGGGCCTACAATGAGCAGTTCTTC. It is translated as CASSPGGGAYNEQFF.

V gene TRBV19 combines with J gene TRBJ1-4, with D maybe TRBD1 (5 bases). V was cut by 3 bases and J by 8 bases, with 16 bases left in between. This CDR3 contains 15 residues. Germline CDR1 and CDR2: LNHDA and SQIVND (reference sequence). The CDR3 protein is CASSIIRAREEKLFF. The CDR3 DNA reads TGTGCCAGTAGTATCATCAGGGCTAGAGAAGAAAAACTGTTTTTT.

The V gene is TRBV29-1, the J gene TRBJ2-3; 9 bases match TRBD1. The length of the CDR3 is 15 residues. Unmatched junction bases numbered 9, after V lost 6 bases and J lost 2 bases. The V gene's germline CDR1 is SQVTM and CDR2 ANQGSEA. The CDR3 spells CSVESDRGITDTQYF. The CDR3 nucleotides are TGCAGCGTGGAATCAGACAGGGGGATCACAGATACGCAGTATTTT.

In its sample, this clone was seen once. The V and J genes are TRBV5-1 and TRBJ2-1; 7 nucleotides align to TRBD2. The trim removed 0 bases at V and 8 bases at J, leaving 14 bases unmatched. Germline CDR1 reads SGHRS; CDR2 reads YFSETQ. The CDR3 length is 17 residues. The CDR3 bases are TGCGCCAGCAGCTTGGGGTGGGAGGGCCCTCGGGGAGATGAGCAGTTCTTC. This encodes CASSLGWEGPRGDEQFF.

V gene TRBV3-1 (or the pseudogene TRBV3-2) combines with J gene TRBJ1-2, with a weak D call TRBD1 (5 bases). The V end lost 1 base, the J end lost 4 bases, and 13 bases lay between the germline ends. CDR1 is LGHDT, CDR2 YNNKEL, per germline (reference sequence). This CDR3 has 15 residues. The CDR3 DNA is TGTGCCAGCAGCCAAGGCGCGGGGCTGAGCTATGGCTACACCTTC. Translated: CASSQGAGLSYGYTF.

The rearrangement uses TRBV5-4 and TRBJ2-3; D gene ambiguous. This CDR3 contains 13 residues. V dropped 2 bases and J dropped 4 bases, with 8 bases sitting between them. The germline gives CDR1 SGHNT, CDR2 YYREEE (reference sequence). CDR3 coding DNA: TGTGCCAGCAGCTTACAAGGAGCAGATACGCAGTATTTT. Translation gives CASSLQGADTQYF.

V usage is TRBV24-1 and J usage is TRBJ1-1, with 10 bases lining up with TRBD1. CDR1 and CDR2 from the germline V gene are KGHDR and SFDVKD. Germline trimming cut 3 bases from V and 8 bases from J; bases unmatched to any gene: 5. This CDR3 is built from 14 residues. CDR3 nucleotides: TGTGCCACCAGTGATGGGACAGGGGCGAGGGAAGCTTTCTTT. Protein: CATSDGTGAREAFF.